One TCR beta chain is described in this entry. Germline V gene sequence: CDR1 SQVTM, CDR2 ANQGSEA. The CDR3 has 12 amino acids. With 4 bases removed from V and 5 bases from J, the gap between germline ends came to 11 bases. The data originate from a study of blood T cell repertoires in COVID-19. Study context: There were acute and convalescent COVID-19 samples, and they came from the United States, Italy and Spain. Sources were T cells, B-cell-depleted T cells, or PBMCs; the material itself was cDNA or gDNA.

In the authors' methods: Cell counts per sample came from amplifying reference gene primers. Measured with immunoSEQ multiplex PCR; TCRdb has only the in-frame clones, and not every one. V, J and clone size derive from that table, while D and trimming were established from the DNA sequence. This table holds roughly 290,000 clones, 70% to 90% found once. This sequence joins TRBV29-1 and TRBJ1-2; D unclear. The source is a woman in her fifties or sixties with acute or convalescent COVID-19. Sequencing input: peripheral blood. The CDR3, as DNA: TGCAGCGTTGTGGAGGGAGTATATGGCTACACCTTC. As protein: CSVVEGVYGYTF.